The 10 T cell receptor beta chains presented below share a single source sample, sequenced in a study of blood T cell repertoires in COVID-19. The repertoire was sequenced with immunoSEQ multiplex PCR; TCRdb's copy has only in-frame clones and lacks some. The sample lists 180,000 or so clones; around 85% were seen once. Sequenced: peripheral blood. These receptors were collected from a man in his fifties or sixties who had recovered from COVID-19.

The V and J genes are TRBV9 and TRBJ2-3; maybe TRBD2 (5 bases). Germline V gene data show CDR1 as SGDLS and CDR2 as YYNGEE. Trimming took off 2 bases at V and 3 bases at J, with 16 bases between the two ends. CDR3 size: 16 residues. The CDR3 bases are TGTGCCAGCAGCGTGTCCGTGGTGGGGAGTACAGATACGCAGTATTTT. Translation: CASSVSVVGSTDTQYF.

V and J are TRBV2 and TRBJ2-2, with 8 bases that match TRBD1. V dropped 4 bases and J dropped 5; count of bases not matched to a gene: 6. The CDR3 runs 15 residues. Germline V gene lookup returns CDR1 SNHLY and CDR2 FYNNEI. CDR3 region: CASSGQGSRTGELFF. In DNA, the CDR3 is TGTGCCAGCAGTGGACAGGGGAGTAGGACCGGGGAGCTGTTTTTT.

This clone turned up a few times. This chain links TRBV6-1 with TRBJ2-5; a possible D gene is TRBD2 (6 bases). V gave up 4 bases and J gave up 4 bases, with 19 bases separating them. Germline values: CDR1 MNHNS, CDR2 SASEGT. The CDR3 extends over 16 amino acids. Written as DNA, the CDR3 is TGTGCCAGCAGTGGAACTCGGGGGTTCCGGGGAGAGACCCAGTACTTC. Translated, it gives CASSGTRGFRGETQYF.

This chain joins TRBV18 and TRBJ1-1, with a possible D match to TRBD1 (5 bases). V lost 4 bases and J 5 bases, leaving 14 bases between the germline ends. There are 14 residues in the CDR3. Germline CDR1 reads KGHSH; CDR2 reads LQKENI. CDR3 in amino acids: CASSQGREMTEAFF. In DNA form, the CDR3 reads TGTGCCAGCTCACAGGGACGGGAGATGACTGAAGCTTTCTTT.

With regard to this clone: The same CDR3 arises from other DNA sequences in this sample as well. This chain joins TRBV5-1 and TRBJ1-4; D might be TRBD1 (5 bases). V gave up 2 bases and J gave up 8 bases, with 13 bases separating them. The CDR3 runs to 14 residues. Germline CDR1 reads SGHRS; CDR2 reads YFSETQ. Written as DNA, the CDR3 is TGCGCCAGCAGCTTATCGGGGGTTGGGGAAAAACTGTTTTTT. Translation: CASSLSGVGEKLFF. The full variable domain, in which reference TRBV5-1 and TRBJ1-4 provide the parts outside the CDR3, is KAGVTQTPRYLIKTRGQQVTLSCSPISGHRSVSWYQQTPGQGLQFLFEYFSETQRNKGNFPGRFSGRQFSNSRSEMNVSTLELGDSALYLCASSLSGVGEKLFFGSGTQLSVL.

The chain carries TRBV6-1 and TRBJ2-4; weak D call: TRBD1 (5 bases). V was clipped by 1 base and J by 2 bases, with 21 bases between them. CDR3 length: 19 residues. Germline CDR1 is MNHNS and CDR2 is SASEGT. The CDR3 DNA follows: TGTGCCAGCAGTGAAGAGGGGATGAGCAGGGATACTCCCAAAAACATTCAGTACTTC. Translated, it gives CASSEEGMSRDTPKNIQYF.

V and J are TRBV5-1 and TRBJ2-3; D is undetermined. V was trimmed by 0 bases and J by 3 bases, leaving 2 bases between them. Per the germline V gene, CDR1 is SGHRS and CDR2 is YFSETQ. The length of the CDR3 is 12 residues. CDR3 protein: CASSLATDTQYF. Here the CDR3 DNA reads TGCGCCAGCAGCTTGGCAACAGATACGCAGTATTTT.

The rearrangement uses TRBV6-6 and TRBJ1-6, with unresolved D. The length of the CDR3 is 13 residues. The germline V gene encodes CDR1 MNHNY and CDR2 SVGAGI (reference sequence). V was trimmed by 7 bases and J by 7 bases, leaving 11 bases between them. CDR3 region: CASILRENSPLHF. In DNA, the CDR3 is TGTGCCAGCATTTTACGGGAGAATTCACCCCTCCACTTT.

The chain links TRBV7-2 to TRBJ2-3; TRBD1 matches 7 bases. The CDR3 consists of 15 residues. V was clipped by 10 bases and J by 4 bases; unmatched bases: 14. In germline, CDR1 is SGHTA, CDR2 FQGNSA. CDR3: CATQGPPLSADTQYF. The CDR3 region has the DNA TGTGCCACACAGGGGCCCCCACTTTCGGCAGATACGCAGTATTTT.

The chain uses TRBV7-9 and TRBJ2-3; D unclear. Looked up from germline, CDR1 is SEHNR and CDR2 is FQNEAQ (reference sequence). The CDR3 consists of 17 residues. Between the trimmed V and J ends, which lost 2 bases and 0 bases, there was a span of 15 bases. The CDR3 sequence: CASSLNGSSISTDTQYF. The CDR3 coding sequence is TGTGCCAGCAGCTTAAACGGGTCTTCTATTAGCACAGATACGCAGTATTTT.